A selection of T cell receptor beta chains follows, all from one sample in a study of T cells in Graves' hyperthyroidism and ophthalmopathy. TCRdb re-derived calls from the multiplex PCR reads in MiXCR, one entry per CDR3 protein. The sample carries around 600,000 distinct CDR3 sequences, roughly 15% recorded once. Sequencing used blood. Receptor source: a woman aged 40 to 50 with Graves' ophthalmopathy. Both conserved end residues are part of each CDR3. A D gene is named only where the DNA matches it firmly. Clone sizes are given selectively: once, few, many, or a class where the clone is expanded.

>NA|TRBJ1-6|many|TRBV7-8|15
CASSLVQGGNSPLHF
TGTGCCAGCAGCTTAGTACAGGGAGGTAATTCACCCCTCCACTTT
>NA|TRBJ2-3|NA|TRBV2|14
CASRGAASTDTQYF
TGTGCCAGCCGCGGGGCCGCTAGCACAGATACGCAGTATTTT
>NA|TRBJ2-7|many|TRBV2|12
CASNPSTYEQYF
TGTGCCAGCAATCCTTCTACCTACGAGCAGTACTTC
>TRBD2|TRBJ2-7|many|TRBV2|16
CASTDGLAGALGEQYF
TGTGCCAGCACGGACGGACTAGCGGGAGCCCTCGGCGAGCAGTACTTC
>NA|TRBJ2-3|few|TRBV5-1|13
CASRQGMTDTQYF
TGCGCCAGCAGACAGGGTATGACAGATACGCAGTATTTT
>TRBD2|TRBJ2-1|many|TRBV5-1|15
CASSLAGLAHNEQFF
TGCGCCAGCAGCTTGGCAGGACTAGCGCACAATGAGCAGTTCTTC
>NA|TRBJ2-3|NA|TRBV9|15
CASSVGDGSQGTQYF
TGTGCCAGCAGCGTAGGGGACGGTTCACAGGGTACGCAGTATTTT
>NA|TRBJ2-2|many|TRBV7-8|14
CASSLAEGSGELFF
TGTGCCAGCAGCTTAGCGGAAGGCTCCGGGGAGCTGTTTTTT
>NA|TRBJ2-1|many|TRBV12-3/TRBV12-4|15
CASSFYGTASDEQFF
TGTGCCAGCAGTTTTTATGGGACGGCATCCGATGAGCAGTTCTTC
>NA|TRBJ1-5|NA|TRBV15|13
CATSRVLNQPQHF
TGTGCCACCAGCAGAGTCCTCAATCAGCCCCAGCATTTT
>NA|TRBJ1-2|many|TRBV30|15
CAWSVLGSQFYGYTF
TGTGCCTGGAGCGTATTGGGGAGCCAATTTTATGGCTACACCTTC
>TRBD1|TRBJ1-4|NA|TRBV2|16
CASRTGVWETNEKLFF
TGTGCCAGCCGGACAGGGGTATGGGAAACTAATGAAAAACTGTTTTTT
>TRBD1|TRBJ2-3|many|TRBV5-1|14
CASSLGTGQDTQYF
TGCGCCAGCAGCTTGGGGACAGGGCAAGATACGCAGTATTTT
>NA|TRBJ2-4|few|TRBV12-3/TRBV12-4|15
CARRTPHQGKNIQYF
TGTGCCAGACGGACACCTCATCAGGGAAAAAACATTCAGTACTTC
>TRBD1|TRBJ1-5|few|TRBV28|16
CASSMTGAQFNQPQHF
TGTGCCAGCAGCATGACAGGGGCCCAATTCAATCAGCCCCAGCATTTT
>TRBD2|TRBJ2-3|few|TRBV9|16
CASSAGLAGRADTQYF
TGTGCCAGCAGCGCGGGACTAGCGGGGCGGGCAGATACGCAGTATTTT
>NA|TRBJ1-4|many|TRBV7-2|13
CASSLRRNEKLFF
TGTGCCAGCAGCTTGCGCAGGAATGAAAAACTGTTTTTT
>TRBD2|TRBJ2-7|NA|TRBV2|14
CASSGPGGPYEQYF
TGTGCCAGCAGTGGACCGGGAGGCCCCTACGAGCAGTACTTC
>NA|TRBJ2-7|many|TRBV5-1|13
CASSLSPTVGQYF
TGCGCCAGCAGCTTGTCACCGACAGTCGGGCAGTACTTC
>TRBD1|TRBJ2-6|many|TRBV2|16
CASRTGGAAGANVLTF
TGTGCCAGCAGGACAGGGGGCGCTGCTGGGGCCAACGTCCTGACTTTC
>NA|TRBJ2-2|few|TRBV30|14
CAWSWAGNTGELFF
TGTGCCTGGAGCTGGGCCGGGAACACCGGGGAGCTGTTTTTT
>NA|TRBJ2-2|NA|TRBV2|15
CASRGLGTNTGELFF
TGTGCCAGCAGGGGCCTGGGCACGAACACCGGGGAGCTGTTTTTT
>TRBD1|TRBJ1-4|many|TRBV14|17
CASSQAGRDRHFIKLFF
TGTGCCAGCAGCCAAGCAGGGCGGGACAGGCACTTTATAAAACTGTTTTTT
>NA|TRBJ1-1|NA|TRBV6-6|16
CASSYIGGRMNTEAFF
TGTGCCAGCAGTTATATTGGGGGACGGATGAACACTGAAGCTTTCTTT
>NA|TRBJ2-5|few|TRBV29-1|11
CSLRAFETQYF
TGCAGCCTGCGGGCATTCGAGACCCAGTACTTC
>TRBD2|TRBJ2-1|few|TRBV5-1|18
CASSRRTSGSSAPSEQFF
TGCGCCAGCAGCAGGCGGACTAGCGGGAGCTCGGCCCCGAGTGAGCAGTTCTTC
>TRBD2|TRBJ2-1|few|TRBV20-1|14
CSARGLLAPSEQFF
TGCAGTGCTAGAGGTCTACTAGCGCCGAGTGAGCAGTTCTTC
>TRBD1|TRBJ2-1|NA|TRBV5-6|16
CASSFSELGQDNEQFF
TGTGCCAGCAGCTTCTCCGAACTCGGACAGGACAATGAGCAGTTCTTC
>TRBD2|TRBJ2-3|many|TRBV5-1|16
CASSLGASGSTDTQYF
TGCGCCAGCAGCTTGGGGGCTAGCGGGAGCACAGATACGCAGTATTTT
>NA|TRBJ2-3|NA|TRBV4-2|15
CASSQPGPETDTQYF
TGTGCCAGCAGCCAGCCTGGACCAGAGACAGATACGCAGTATTTT
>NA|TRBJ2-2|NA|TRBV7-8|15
CASSPGRVNTGELFF
TGTGCCAGCAGCCCGGGACGGGTGAACACCGGGGAGCTGTTTTTT
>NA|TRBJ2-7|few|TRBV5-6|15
CASSPTGSLDYEQYF
TGTGCCAGCAGCCCTACGGGGTCTCTAGACTACGAGCAGTACTTC
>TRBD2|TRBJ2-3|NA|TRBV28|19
CASSLSSMRAGGLTDTQYF
TGTGCCAGCAGTTTATCCTCAATGCGAGCGGGAGGCCTCACAGATACGCAGTATTTT
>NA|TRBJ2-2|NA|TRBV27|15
CASSYQGRHTGELFF
TGTGCCAGCAGTTATCAGGGGCGCCACACTGGGGAGCTGTTTTTT
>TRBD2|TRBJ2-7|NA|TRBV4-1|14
CASSQGTGGSEQYF
TGCGCCAGCAGCCAAGGGACGGGGGGGAGCGAGCAGTACTTC
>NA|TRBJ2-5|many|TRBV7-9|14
CASSSRQLQETQYF
TGTGCCAGCAGCTCCCGACAGCTCCAAGAGACCCAGTACTTC
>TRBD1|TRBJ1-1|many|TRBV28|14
CASSFGTVNTEAFF
TGTGCCAGCAGTTTCGGGACAGTGAACACTGAAGCTTTCTTT